These 3 T cell receptor beta chains were sequenced from one sample in a study of blood T cell repertoires in COVID-19. Produced via immunoSEQ multiplex PCR; TCRdb's table is partial and in-frame only. The repertoire holds 50,000 to 75,000 clones, with around 80% as singletons. The sequencing input was peripheral blood. These receptors all stem from a man between 60 and 75 years old with acute or convalescent COVID-19.

V gene TRBV12-3 or TRBV12-4 combines with J gene TRBJ1-5; TRBD1 might be the D (5 bases). The CDR3 extends over 13 amino acids. Deletions cut 8 bases from V and 1 base from J, with 9 bases between. In DNA, the CDR3 is TGTGCCAGCGGATACAGGAGCAATCAGCCCCAGCATTTT. As protein: CASGYRSNQPQHF.

V and J are TRBV5-1 and TRBJ1-3, with D uncertain. The CDR3 length is 12 residues. V lost 4 bases to trimming and J lost 3 bases, with 5 bases between them. Germline V gene sequence: CDR1 SGHRS, CDR2 YFSETQ. The CDR3 protein is CASSRDGNTIYF. CDR3 in DNA: TGCGCCAGCAGCCGGGATGGAAACACCATATATTTT.

This chain uses TRBV11-2 with TRBJ1-2; TRBD1 matches 7 bases. Trimming took 3 bases from V and 5 from J; bases not matched to a gene: 3. CDR3 size: 13 residues. Germline loops: CDR1 SGHAT, CDR2 FQNNGV. The chain's CDR3 is CASSLTGSYGYTF. Written as DNA, the CDR3 is TGTGCCAGCAGCTTGACAGGGTCGTATGGCTACACCTTC.